This TCR beta chain was documented in a study of T cells in Graves' hyperthyroidism and ophthalmopathy. This clonotype has a count of ten or more. Antigen: not known. What was amplified from RNA transcripts were TCR beta CDR3 regions. The study used the HTBI primer set for a first-round RT-PCR of the TCR CDR3. TCRdb used MiXCR to reprocess the multiplex PCR reads, holding one entry per CDR3 protein. Seen here are fewer than 300,000 distinct CDR3 sequences, 13% to 15% observed once, and the top ten hold more than 30%. Exclusion criteria comprised uncontrolled infection, other autoimmune disease, pregnancy or lactation. When hyperthyroidism was first diagnosed, the blood sample was taken, preceding any ophthalmopathy symptoms. From 8.5 to 10 ml of fresh peripheral blood, PBMCs were isolated. CDR1 is SNHLY, CDR2 FYNNEI, per germline. The junction had 3 bases not matched to a gene; V was cut back by 2 bases and J by 5 bases. The CDR3 is 15 residues long.

Overall study results and limits: Blood samples included most of the expanded thyroid clonotypes exceeding 0.001.

Sequencing was carried out using blood. The receptor was derived from a woman aged 45-65 years with Graves' hyperthyroidism that later progressed to Graves' ophthalmopathy. The V gene is TRBV2, the J gene TRBJ2-5, with 12 positions matching TRBD2. The CDR3 sequence: CASSEMTSGGETQYF. The CDR3 nucleotides read TGTGCCAGCAGTGAAATGACTAGCGGGGGTGAGACCCAGTACTTC.